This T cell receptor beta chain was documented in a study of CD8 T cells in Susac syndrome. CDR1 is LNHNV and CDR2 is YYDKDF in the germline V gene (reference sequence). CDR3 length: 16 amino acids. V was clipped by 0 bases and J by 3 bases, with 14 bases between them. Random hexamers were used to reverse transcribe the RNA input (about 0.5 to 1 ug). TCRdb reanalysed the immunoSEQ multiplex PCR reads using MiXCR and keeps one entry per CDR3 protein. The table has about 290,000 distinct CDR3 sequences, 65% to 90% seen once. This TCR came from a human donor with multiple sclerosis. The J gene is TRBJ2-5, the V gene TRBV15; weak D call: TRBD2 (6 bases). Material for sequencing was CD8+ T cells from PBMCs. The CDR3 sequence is CATSRDKVWREETQYF. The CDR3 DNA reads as TGTGCCACCAGCAGAGATAAGGTGTGGAGGGAAGAGACCCAGTACTTC.